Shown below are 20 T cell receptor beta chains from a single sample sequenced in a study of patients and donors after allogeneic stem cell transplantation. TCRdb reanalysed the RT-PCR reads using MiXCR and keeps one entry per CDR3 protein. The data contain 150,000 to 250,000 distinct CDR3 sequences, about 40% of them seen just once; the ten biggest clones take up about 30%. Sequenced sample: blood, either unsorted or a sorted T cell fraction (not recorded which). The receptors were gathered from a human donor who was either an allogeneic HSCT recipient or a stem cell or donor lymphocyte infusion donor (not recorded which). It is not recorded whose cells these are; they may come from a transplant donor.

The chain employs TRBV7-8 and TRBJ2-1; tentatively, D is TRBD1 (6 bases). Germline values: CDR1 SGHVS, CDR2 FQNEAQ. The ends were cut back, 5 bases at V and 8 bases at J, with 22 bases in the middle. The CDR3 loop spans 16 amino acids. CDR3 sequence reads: CASSLNGLQGWDEQFF. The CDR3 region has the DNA TGTGCCAGCAGCCTAAACGGTCTACAGGGTTGGGATGAGCAGTTCTTC.

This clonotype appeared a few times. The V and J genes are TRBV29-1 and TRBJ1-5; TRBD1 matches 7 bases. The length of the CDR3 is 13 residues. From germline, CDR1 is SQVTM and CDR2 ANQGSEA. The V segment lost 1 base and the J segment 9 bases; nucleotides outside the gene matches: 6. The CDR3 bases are TGCAGCGTTGAAGGGACAGGTACAGGGCCCCAGCATTTT. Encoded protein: CSVEGTGTGPQHF. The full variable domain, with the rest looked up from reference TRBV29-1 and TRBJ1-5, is SAVISQKPSRDICQRGTSLTIQCQVDSQVTMMFWYRQQPGQSLTLIATANQGSEATYESGFVIDKFPISRPNLTFSTLTVSNMSPEDSSIYLCSVEGTGTGPQHFGDGTRLSIL.

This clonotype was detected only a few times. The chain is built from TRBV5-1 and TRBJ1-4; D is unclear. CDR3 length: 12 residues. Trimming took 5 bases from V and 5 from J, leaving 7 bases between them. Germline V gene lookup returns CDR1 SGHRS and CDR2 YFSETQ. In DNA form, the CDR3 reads TGCGCCAGCAGGCAGAGCAATGAAAAACTGTTTTTT. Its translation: CASRQSNEKLFF. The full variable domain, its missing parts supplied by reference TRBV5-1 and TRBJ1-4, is KAGVTQTPRYLIKTRGQQVTLSCSPISGHRSVSWYQQTPGQGLQFLFEYFSETQRNKGNFPGRFSGRQFSNSRSEMNVSTLELGDSALYLCASRQSNEKLFFGSGTQLSVL.

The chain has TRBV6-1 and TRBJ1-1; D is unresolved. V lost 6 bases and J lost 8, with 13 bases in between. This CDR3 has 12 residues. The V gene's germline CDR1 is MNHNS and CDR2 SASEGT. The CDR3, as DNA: TGTGCCAGCAGCTCGGGCTGGGTAGAAGCTTTCTTT. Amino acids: CASSSGWVEAFF.

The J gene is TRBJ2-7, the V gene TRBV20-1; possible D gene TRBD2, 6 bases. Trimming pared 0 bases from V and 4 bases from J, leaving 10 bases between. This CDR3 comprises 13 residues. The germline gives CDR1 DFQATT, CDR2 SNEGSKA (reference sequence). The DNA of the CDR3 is TGCAGTGCTAGAGATCGGGACTTATACGAGCAGTACTTC. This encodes CSARDRDLYEQYF.

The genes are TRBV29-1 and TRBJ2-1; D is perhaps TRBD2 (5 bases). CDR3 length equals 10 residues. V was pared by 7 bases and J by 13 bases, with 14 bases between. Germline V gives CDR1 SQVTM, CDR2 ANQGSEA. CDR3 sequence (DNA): TGCAGCGCCCGAGGGCAGGACCAGTTCTTC. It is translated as CSARGQDQFF.

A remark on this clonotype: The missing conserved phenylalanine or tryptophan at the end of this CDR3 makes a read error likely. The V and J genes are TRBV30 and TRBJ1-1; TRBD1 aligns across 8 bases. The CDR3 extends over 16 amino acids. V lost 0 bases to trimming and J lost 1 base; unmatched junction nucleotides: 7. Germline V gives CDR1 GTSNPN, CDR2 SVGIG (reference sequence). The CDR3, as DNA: TGTGCCTGGAGTGTAAAGGGCAGGGGGCCGAACACTGAAGCTTTCTCT. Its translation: CAWSVKGRGPNTEAFS.

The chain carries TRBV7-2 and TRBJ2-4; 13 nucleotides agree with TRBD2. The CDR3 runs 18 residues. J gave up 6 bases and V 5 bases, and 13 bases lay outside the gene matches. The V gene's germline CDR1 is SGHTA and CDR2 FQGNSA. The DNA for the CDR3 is TGTGCCAGCAGCCCACTACGGACTAGCGGGAGATTGGGAAACATTCAGTACTTC. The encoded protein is CASSPLRTSGRLGNIQYF.

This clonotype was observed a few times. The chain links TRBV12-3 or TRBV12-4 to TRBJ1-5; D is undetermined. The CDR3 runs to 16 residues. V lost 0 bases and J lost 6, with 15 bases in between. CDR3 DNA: TGTGCCAGCAGTTTAGCGCTAGGTCCCTCGGGTCAGCCCCAGCATTTT. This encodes CASSLALGPSGQPQHF.

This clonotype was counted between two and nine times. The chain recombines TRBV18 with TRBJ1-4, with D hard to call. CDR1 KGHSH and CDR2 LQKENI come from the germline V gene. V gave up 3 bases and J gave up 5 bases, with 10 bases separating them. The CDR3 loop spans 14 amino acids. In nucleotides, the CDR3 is TGTGCCAGCTCACCGGACCAAGGAAATGAAAAACTGTTTTTT. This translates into CASSPDQGNEKLFF.

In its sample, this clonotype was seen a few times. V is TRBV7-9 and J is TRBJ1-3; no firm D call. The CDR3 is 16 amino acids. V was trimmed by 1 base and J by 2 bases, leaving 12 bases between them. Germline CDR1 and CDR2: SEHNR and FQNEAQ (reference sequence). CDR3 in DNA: TGTGCCAGCAGCTTAGAGGCGGCAGTTACTGGAAACACCATATATTTT. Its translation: CASSLEAAVTGNTIYF.

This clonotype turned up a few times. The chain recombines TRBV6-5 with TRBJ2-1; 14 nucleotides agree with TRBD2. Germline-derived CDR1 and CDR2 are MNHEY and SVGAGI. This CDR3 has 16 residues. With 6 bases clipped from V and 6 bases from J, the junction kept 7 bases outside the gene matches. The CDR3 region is CASSRMTSGRGNEQFF. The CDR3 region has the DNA TGTGCCAGCAGCCGCATGACTAGCGGGAGGGGCAATGAGCAGTTCTTC.

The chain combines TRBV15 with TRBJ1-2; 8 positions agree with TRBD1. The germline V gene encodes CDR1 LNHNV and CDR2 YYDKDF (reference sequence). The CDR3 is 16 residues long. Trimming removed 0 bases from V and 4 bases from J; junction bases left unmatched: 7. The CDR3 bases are TGTGCCACCAGCAGAGAAGGGTCAGGGGGCGGCTATGGCTACACCTTC. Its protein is CATSREGSGGGYGYTF.

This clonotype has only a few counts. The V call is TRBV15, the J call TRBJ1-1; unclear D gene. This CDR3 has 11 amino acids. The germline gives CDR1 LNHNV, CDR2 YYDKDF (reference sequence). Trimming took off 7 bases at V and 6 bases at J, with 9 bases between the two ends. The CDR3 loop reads CATTEAAEAFF. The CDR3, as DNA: TGTGCCACCACCGAAGCAGCTGAAGCTTTCTTT.

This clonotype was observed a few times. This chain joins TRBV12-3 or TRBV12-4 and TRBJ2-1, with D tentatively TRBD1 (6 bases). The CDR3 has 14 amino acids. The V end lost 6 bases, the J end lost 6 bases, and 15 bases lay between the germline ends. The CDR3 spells CASSVQGHRNEQFF. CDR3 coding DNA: TGTGCCAGCAGCGTCCAGGGACACCGCAATGAGCAGTTCTTC.

CDR3 region: CASTLATLPMNTEAFF. The CDR3, as DNA: TGTGCCAGCACTCTGGCCACACTCCCCATGAACACTGAAGCTTTCTTT. V gene TRBV12-3 or TRBV12-4 combines with J gene TRBJ1-1; no definite D call. The CDR3 consists of 16 residues. V was shortened by 7 bases and J by 0 bases, with 18 bases between the two germline ends.

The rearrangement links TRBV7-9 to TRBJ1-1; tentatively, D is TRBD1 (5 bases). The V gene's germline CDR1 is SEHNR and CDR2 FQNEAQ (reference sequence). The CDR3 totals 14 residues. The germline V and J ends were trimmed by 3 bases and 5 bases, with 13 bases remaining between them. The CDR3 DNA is TGTGCCAGCAGCTTTGGGAGGGACGAAACTGAAGCTTTCTTT. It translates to CASSFGRDETEAFF.

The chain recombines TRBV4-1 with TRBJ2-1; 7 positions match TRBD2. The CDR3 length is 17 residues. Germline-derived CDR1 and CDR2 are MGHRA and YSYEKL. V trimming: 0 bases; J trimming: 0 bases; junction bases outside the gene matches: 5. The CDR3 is CASSQDPAGSSYNEQFF. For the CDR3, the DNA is TGCGCCAGCAGCCAAGATCCAGCGGGGAGCTCCTACAATGAGCAGTTCTTC.

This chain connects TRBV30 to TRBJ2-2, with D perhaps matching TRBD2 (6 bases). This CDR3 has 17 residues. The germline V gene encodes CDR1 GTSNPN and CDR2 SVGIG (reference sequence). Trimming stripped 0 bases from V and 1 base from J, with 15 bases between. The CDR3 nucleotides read TGTGCCTGGAGTGTACTTAGGGACTGGATGAACACCGGGGAGCTGTTTTTT. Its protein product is CAWSVLRDWMNTGELFF. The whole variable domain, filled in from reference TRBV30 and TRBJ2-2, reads SQTIHQWPATLVQPVGSPLSLECTVEGTSNPNLYWYRQAAGRGLQLLFYSVGIGQISSEVPQNLSASRPQDRQFILSSKKLLLSDSGFYLCAWSVLRDWMNTGELFFGEGSRLTVL.

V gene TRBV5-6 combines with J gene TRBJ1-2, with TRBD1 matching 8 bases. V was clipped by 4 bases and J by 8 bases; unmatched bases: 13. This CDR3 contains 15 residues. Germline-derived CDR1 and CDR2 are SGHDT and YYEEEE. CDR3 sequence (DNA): TGTGCCAGCAGCCTCCTGGGGCAGGGGGCAGGAGGCTACACCTTC. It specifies CASSLLGQGAGGYTF.